Each of the 9 T cell receptor beta chains below was sequenced from the same sample in a study of cytomegalovirus exposure and HLA in healthy donors. The primer mix had 60 Vbeta and 13 Jbeta primers. Clones were sequenced by immunoSEQ multiplex PCR, and TCRdb holds only the in-frame ones, with some missing. The data contain about 130,000 clones, roughly 70% of them seen just once; the ten biggest clones take up roughly 4.5%. The sequencing input was PBMCs. These receptors came from a man between 18 and 35 years old in good health and CMV-seropositive.

The rearrangement joins TRBV5-4 to TRBJ2-5, with a tentative D call TRBD1 (5 bases). The CDR3 spans 14 residues. The V gene's germline CDR1 is SGHNT and CDR2 YYREEE (reference sequence). The V and J ends lost 4 bases and 0 bases respectively, with 10 bases between them. CDR3 region: CASSRRVNQETQYF. DNA of the CDR3: TGTGCCAGCAGCCGCAGGGTTAACCAAGAGACCCAGTACTTC.

This chain joins TRBV7-6 and TRBJ2-7, with TRBD1 as a possible D gene (6 bases). The CDR3 extends over 14 amino acids. The germline V gene encodes CDR1 SGHVS and CDR2 FNYEAQ. The V end lost 0 bases, the J end lost 3 bases, and 9 bases lay between the germline ends. The CDR3 protein is CASSLAQGRYEQYF. The CDR3 DNA reads as TGTGCCAGCAGCTTAGCACAGGGCCGCTACGAGCAGTACTTC.

The chain recombines TRBV9 with TRBJ1-2; TRBD1 might be the D (6 bases). Trimming took 5 bases from V and 7 from J, leaving 18 bases between them. This CDR3 region has 14 residues. Looked up from germline, CDR1 is SGDLS and CDR2 is YYNGEE. Written as DNA, the CDR3 is TGTGCCAGCAGGGATCTACAGGGAGTCGGTGGCTACACCTTC. It specifies CASRDLQGVGGYTF.

The gene calls are TRBV10-3 and TRBJ2-6, with a possible D match to TRBD1 (6 bases). The V and J ends lost 2 bases and 0 bases respectively, with 14 bases between them. Per germline, CDR1 ENHRY and CDR2 SYGVKD. This CDR3 contains 18 residues. CDR3: CAISEGTKSDSGANVLTF. CDR3 bases: TGTGCCATCAGTGAGGGGACAAAGTCGGACTCTGGGGCCAACGTCCTGACTTTC.

The chain carries TRBV6-6 and TRBJ1-1; D is uncertain. CDR3 length: 13 residues. Germline V gene lookup returns CDR1 MNHNY and CDR2 SVGAGI (reference sequence). The V gene lost 7 bases and the J gene lost 12 bases, with 21 bases spanning the gap. CDR3 amino acids: CASIVGGSRGTFF. CDR3 nucleotides: TGTGCCAGCATCGTCGGAGGCTCACGTGGCACTTTCTTT.

The chain uses TRBV7-2 and TRBJ1-5, with 8 bases fitting TRBD1. Germline V gene sequence: CDR1 SGHTA, CDR2 FQGNSA. V gave up 5 bases and J gave up 5 bases; unmatched junction bases: 2. The CDR3 is made up of 13 amino acids. The CDR3 is CASSPRGHQPQHF. The CDR3 coding sequence is TGTGCCAGCAGCCCCAGGGGGCATCAGCCCCAGCATTTT.

This chain links TRBV5-4 with TRBJ2-7; maybe TRBD2 (6 bases). The CDR3 sequence is 13 residues long. The V gene lost 2 bases and the J gene lost 7 bases, with 13 bases spanning the gap. Germline V CDR1 and CDR2: SGHNT, YYREEE (reference sequence). The CDR3 spells CASSFGGAGEQYF. The CDR3 nucleotides are TGTGCCAGCAGCTTTGGCGGGGCGGGGGAGCAGTACTTC. Complete variable domain (other parts from reference TRBV5-4 and TRBJ2-7): ETGVTQSPTHLIKTRGQQVTLRCSSQSGHNTVSWYQQALGQGPQFIFQYYREEENGRGNFPPRFSGLQFPNYSSELNVNALELDDSALYLCASSFGGAGEQYFGPGTRLTVT.

The CDR3 reads CASSEGGTDTQYF. CDR3 bases: TGCGCCAGCAGTGAGGGGGGGACAGATACGCAGTATTTT. V is TRBV10-1 and J is TRBJ2-3; D possibly corresponds to TRBD2 (6 bases). The CDR3 is 13 residues long. V dropped 2 bases and J dropped 3 bases, with 6 bases sitting between them. Germline V CDR1 and CDR2: WNHNN, SYGVQD (reference sequence).

This clone was observed a handful of times. V gene TRBV6-6 combines with J gene TRBJ2-7; TRBD2 might be the D (5 bases). The CDR3 covers 14 residues. The V end was cut by 2 bases, the J end by 2 bases, with 10 bases between. Germline CDR1 MNHNY, CDR2 SVGAGI (reference sequence). The CDR3 sequence is CASSYVGRPYEQYF. The CDR3 DNA is TGTGCCAGCAGTTACGTTGGGAGACCCTACGAGCAGTACTTC.